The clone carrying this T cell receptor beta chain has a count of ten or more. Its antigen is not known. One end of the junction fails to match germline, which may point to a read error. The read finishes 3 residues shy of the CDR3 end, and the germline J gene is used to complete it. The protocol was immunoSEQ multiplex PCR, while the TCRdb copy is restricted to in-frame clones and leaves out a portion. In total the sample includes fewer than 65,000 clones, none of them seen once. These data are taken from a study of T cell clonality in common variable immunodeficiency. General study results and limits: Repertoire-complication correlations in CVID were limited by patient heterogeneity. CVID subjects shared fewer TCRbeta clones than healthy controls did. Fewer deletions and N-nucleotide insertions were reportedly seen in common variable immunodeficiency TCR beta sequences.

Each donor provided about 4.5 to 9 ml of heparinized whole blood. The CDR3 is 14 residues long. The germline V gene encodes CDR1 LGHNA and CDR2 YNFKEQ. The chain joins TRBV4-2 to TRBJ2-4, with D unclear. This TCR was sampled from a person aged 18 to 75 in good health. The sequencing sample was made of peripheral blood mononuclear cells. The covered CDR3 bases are TGCGCCAGCAGCCAAGATCAGGCCGAAAACATT. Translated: CASSQDQAENI. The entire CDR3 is CASSQDQAENIQYF.